This paragraph reports one TCR beta chain. Its antigen is still unknown. The entry originates in a study of T cell responses to AZD1222 COVID-19 vaccine. Points from the study as a whole: The span of vaccine-associated CD4 TCRs extended across spike, with dominance at 160-218 and 743-854. Repertoire sampling occurred only after the peak T cell response. Reportedly, close to half of spike-specific TCRs are directed against unmutated variant regions. Clonal diversity was possibly underestimated, and white British individuals and females predominated among donors.

V lost 0 bases and J 8 bases, leaving 15 bases between the germline ends. This CDR3 is built from 15 residues. Germline CDR1 SGHRS, CDR2 YFSETQ. Sequenced by immunoSEQ multiplex PCR; TCRdb stores in-frame clones only, minus some. This table has approximately 76,000 clones, 90% to 95% appearing once. This receptor was identified in an adult in good health. The V call is TRBV5-1, the J call TRBJ2-1; weak D call: TRBD1 (5 bases). The sample here was peripheral blood, taken on day 0 of MenACWY control vaccination. The CDR3 DNA reads as TGCGCCAGCAGCTTGGGGCAGGGTATTGTCGATGAGCAGTTCTTC. Encoded protein: CASSLGQGIVDEQFF.